This T cell receptor beta chain was recovered during a study of T cells in Graves' hyperthyroidism and ophthalmopathy. Broader study findings: Ophthalmopathy was model-predicted a median approximately 6.4 months pre-onset.

The investigators amplified TCR beta CDR3 regions from RNA transcripts. HTBI primers were employed in a first-round RT-PCR of the TCR CDR3. MiXCR was run by TCRdb on the multiplex PCR reads, yielding one entry per CDR3 protein. The sample includes roughly 580,000 distinct CDR3 sequences, more than 11% of them seen just once. This clonotype has a count of ten or more. What it binds is unknown. Clinical symptoms, serum thyroxine, TRAb, thyroid ultrasound and orbital computed tomography informed diagnoses. Ahead of any ophthalmopathy symptoms, the blood sample was obtained at the first diagnosis of hyperthyroidism. PBMCs were sourced from over 8.5 ml fresh peripheral blood. CDR1 is KGHSH, CDR2 LQKENI, per germline. V lost 0 bases and J 0 bases, leaving 9 bases between the germline ends. The CDR3 contains 16 residues.

Sequencing was performed on blood. The receptor's source is a young woman with Graves' hyperthyroidism that later progressed to Graves' ophthalmopathy. The chain is built from TRBV18 and TRBJ1-3; tentative D call: TRBD1 (5 bases). The CDR3 nucleotides read TGTGCCAGCTCACCACCACAGGTGACCTCTGGAAACACCATATATTTT. This encodes CASSPPQVTSGNTIYF.